Reported below is one T cell receptor beta chain. Its target is unknown. This entry comes from a study of cytomegalovirus exposure and HLA in healthy donors. PCR was performed using 60 Vbeta and 13 Jbeta primers. The table came from immunoSEQ multiplex PCR; TCRdb's copy has only in-frame clones and leaves some out. The table includes 120,000 or so clones, over 75% detected once. The CDR3 spans 16 residues. With 0 bases removed from V and 3 bases from J, the gap between germline ends came to 12 bases. Germline lookup yields CDR1 SGDLS and CDR2 YYNGEE. Study-level findings and limits: Highest at DRB1 and lowest at HLA-C, TCR association rates differed among HLA loci in a later analysis. In a later analysis, several top co-occurrence clusters appeared linked to parvovirus B19, influenza, CMV and Epstein-Barr virus. Later analysis demonstrated an association between a missense DCLRE1C variant and TCR beta V- and J-gene trimming. The authors confirmed in vitro that a few CMV-associated chains were specific for CMV antigens.

The rearrangement joins TRBV9 to TRBJ2-2, with TRBD2 as a possible D gene (6 bases). This TCR derives from a woman under 30 in good health and CMV-seronegative. Material for sequencing was PBMCs. DNA of the CDR3: TGTGCCAGCAGCGTAGACGGGGACTTTTACACCGGGGAGCTGTTTTTT. Translation: CASSVDGDFYTGELFF.